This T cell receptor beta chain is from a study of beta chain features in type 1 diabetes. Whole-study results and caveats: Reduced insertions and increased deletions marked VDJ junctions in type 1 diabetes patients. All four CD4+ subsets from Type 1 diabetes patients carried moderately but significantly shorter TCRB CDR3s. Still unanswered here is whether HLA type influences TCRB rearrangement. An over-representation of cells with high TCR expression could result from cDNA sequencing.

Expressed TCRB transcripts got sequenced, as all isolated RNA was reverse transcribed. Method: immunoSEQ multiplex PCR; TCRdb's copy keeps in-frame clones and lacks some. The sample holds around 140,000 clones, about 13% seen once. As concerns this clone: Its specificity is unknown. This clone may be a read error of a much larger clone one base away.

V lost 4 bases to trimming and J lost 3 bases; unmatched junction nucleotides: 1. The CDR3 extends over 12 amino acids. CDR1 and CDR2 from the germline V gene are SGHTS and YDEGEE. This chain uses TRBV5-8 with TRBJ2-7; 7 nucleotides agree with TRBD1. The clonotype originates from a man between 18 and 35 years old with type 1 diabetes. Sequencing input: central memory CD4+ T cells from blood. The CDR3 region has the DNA TGTGCCAGCAGCAGGGACAGCTACGAGCAGTACTTC. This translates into CASSRDSYEQYF.